This T cell receptor (beta chain) was sequenced during a study of graft-versus-host responses after intestinal transplantation. For the study at large: Anti-thymocyte globulin induction was given to all recipients, followed by tacrolimus and steroids for around three years. Whole-study findings and limits: Early post-transplant HvG declines tracked with peak circulating GvH clone levels.

The assay was immunoSEQ multiplex PCR, and TCRdb's table has in-frame clones only and misses some. The data show 15,000 to 20,000 clones, over 70% seen once. On this clone: Its antigen remains unknown.

This CDR3 is 22 amino acids long. Germline assignment: CDR1 MGHRA and CDR2 YSYEKL. V was clipped by 0 bases and J by 4 bases; unmatched bases: 20. The sample consisted of PBMCs, taken 14 days after transplant. The origin of this receptor is a human patient who received an intestinal transplant, so some T cells may come from the graft donor. This chain connects TRBV4-1 to TRBJ2-3, with 12 positions matching TRBD2. CDR3: CASSQDASGTSGSNKDPDTQYF. The CDR3 DNA is TGCGCCAGCAGCCAAGATGCTTCAGGGACTAGCGGGTCCAATAAGGATCCAGATACGCAGTATTTT.